The clone carrying this T cell receptor (beta chain) was seen only once. Its target is unknown. The data were obtained in a study of human T cells and chemical hapten exposure. Study details: TCR yield per sample varied, mainly due to pooled library volumes.

Library construction involved attaching unique molecular identifiers to individual cDNA molecules, which allowed quantitative, reproducible TCR counting. As handled by the study authors: Samples had a median of approximately 89,000 TCRs, ranging about 20,000 to 690,600. TCRdb independently ran MiXCR on the RACE reads; one entry per CDR3 protein. TCRdb, not the original authors, processed these V and J calls. The sample yields around 130,000 distinct CDR3 sequences, approximately 9.5% seen once. Time point indicated: healthy volunteer bleed at 2 weeks. Unfractionated whole blood yielded the extracted total RNA. Study outcomes and limitations: TCRs above 1 in 1000 frequency stayed constant with DPC sensitization.

Material: whole blood. This TCR was recovered from a male donor in good health. Some clones in this sample may be carry-over from other donors' samples.

For the CDR3, the DNA is TGTGCCAGCAGCTTAAGCGGGAGAAGGTCCGGGGAGCTGTTTTTT. It translates to CASSLSGRRSGELFF. This rearrangement joins TRBV11-2 to TRBJ2-2; 8 bases line up with TRBD2. Germline V lookup: CDR1 SGHAT, CDR2 FQNNGV. The CDR3 is 15 amino acids. Trimming cost V 2 bases and J 6 bases; bases outside gene matches: 5.